The entry below gives a single TCR beta chain sequence along with its context. As yet, its antigen is unknown. These data belong to a study of shared clonotypes between healthy human individuals. This CDR3 contains 17 residues. V shed 0 bases and J 10 bases; nucleotides not matched to a gene: 12. Germline assignment: CDR1 LGHNA and CDR2 YNFKEQ. Generated by immunoSEQ multiplex PCR, the TCRdb table keeps only in-frame clones and is missing some. The table shows hundreds of thousands of clones, with 85% to 95% occurring only once. Study-level results: At large depth, rarefaction still showed sorted-subset sequencing to be incomplete. In contrast to clonotypes shared by all four donors, non-shared clonotypes had lower generation probabilities. It was observed that about 5% of naive CD4 clonotypes were shared across a handful of donors.

Cells designated naive CD8 were CD45RO-negative and were positively selected for CCR7, with terminally differentiated effector memory CD45RA+ cells excluded. Nashville, Tennessee was home to all donors, each a Caucasian adult. This chain uses TRBV4-2 with TRBJ2-1, with 10 positions matching TRBD2. This TCR derives from a woman aged 30 to 39 in good health. The sample consisted of naive CD8+ T cells sorted from blood. The CDR3 DNA follows: TGTGCCAGCAGCCAAGACCCCCCTAGCGGGAGAGTGGAAGAGCAGTTCTTC. The encoded protein is CASSQDPPSGRVEEQFF.